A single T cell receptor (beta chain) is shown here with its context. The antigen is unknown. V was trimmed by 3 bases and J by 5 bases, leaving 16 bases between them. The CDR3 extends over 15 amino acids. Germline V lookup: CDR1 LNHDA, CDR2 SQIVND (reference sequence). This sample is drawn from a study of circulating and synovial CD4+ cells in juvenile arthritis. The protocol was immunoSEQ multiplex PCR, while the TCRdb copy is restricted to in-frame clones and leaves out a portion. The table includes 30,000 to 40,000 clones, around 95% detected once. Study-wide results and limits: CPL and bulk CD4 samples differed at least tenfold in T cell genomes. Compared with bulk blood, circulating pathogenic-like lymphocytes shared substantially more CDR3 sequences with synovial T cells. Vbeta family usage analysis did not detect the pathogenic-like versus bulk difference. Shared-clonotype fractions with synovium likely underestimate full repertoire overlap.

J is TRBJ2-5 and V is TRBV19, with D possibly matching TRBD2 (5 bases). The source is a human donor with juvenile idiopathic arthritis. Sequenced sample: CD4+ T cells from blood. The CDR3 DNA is TGTGCCAGTAGTATTGAGGGCGGTACTGGGGAGACCCAGTACTTC. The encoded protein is CASSIEGGTGETQYF. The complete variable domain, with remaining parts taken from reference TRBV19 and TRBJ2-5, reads DGGITQSPKYLFRKEGQNVTLSCEQNLNHDAMYWYRQDPGQGLRLIYYSQIVNDFQKGDIAEGYSVSREKKESFPLTVTSAQKNPTAFYLCASSIEGGTGETQYFGPGTRLLVL.